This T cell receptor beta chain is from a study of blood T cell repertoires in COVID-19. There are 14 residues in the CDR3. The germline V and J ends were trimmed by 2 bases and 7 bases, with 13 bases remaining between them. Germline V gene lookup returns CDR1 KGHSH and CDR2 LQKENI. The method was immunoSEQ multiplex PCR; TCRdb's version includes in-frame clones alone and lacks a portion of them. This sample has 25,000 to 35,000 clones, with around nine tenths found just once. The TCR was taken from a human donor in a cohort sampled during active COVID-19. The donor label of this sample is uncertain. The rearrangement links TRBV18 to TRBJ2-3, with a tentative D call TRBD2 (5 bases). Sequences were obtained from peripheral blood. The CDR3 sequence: CASSPEATGNTQYF. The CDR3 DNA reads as TGTGCCAGCTCACCAGAAGCGACGGGGAATACGCAGTATTTT.